Below, 10 T cell receptor beta chains from the same sample are listed, as sequenced in a study of blood T cell repertoires in COVID-19. Sequencing was performed with immunoSEQ multiplex PCR; in TCRdb, only in-frame clones are kept and a portion is missing. The table includes under 95,000 clones, around 87% detected once. Sequencing used peripheral blood. The source of these receptors is a human donor with acute or convalescent COVID-19. The donor label of this sample is uncertain.

The V gene is TRBV6-5, the J gene TRBJ2-7; possible D gene TRBD1, 5 bases. Between the trimmed V and J ends, which lost 7 bases and 6 bases, there was a span of 13 bases. Germline CDR1 MNHEY, CDR2 SVGAGI. The CDR3 totals 12 residues. CDR3 bases: TGTGCCAGCAAGGGGTCGGTCGTCGAGCAGTACTTC. This codes for CASKGSVVEQYF.

With respect to this clone: At the DNA level, this CDR3 is encoded by other sequences in the same sample as well. This chain connects TRBV5-4 to TRBJ2-7; no definite D call. The CDR3 loop spans 12 amino acids. The V gene's germline CDR1 is SGHNT and CDR2 YYREEE (reference sequence). Trimming shortened V by 4 bases and J by 3 bases, and 8 bases separated the two germline ends. This CDR3 reads CASSPGDYEQYF. The CDR3 DNA is TGTGCCAGCAGCCCGGGTGACTACGAGCAGTACTTC.

This clone was observed many times. In nucleotides, the CDR3 is TGTGCCAGTAGTATCCTGGGACAGGGGACGGCGAACACTGAAGCTTTCTTT. It is translated as CASSILGQGTANTEAFF. This rearrangement joins TRBV19 to TRBJ1-1; TRBD1 agrees at 10 bases. Germline assignment: CDR1 LNHDA and CDR2 SQIVND (reference sequence). J was trimmed by 1 base and V by 3 bases; bases with no gene match: 8. The CDR3 spans 17 residues.

The chain uses TRBV18 and TRBJ2-5; 9 bases line up with TRBD2. The CDR3 is 15 residues long. V lost 3 bases and J lost 1; bases outside the gene matches: 3. CDR1 and CDR2 (germline): KGHSH, LQKENI. CDR3 DNA sequence: TGTGCCAGCTCACCTAGACTAGCGGTCCAAGAGACCCAGTACTTC. It codes for CASSPRLAVQETQYF.

The chain employs TRBV5-1 and TRBJ2-2, with 8 positions matching TRBD1. Per germline, CDR1 SGHRS and CDR2 YFSETQ. CDR3 length: 14 residues. V lost 5 bases and J lost 7; bases outside the gene matches: 7. The CDR3 sequence: CASSRTGFGGELFF. CDR3 coding DNA: TGCGCCAGCAGTCGGACAGGGTTTGGCGGGGAGCTGTTTTTT.

The chain joins TRBV11-3 to TRBJ2-2; 9 nucleotides align to TRBD1. Germline trimming cut 8 bases from V and 5 bases from J; bases unmatched to any gene: 6. Germline V CDR1 and CDR2: SGHNT, YENEEA. The CDR3 has 14 residues. CDR3 nucleotide sequence: TGTGCCAGCGAGGGACAGGGAGTTACCGGGGAGCTGTTTTTT. Translating gives CASEGQGVTGELFF.

CDR3 nucleotides: TGTGCCAGCAGCAATTCGCTGCTCGACAGGGCAGGAGGCTACACCTTC. Amino acids: CASSNSLLDRAGGYTF. The gene calls are TRBV7-2 and TRBJ1-2, with 7 bases aligning to TRBD1. J was trimmed by 8 bases and V by 5 bases; bases with no gene match: 17. The CDR3 consists of 16 residues. Germline lookup yields CDR1 SGHTA and CDR2 FQGNSA.

The V and J genes are TRBV7-2 and TRBJ2-3, with 9 bases matching TRBD2. Germline CDR1 SGHTA, CDR2 FQGNSA. Trimming at V came to 1 base and at J to 1 base, leaving 9 bases not matched to a gene. This CDR3 has 18 residues. CDR3 amino acids: CASSLGRSGGLRTDTQYF. DNA for the CDR3: TGTGCCAGCAGCTTAGGTCGTAGCGGGGGCCTCCGCACAGATACGCAGTATTTT.

The genes are TRBV2 and TRBJ2-1; 12 bases align to TRBD2. Germline V CDR1 and CDR2: SNHLY, FYNNEI. The length of the CDR3 is 15 residues. J gave up 4 bases and V 7 bases, and 5 bases lay outside the gene matches. The chain's CDR3 is CASTQLAGGYNEQFF. DNA of the CDR3: TGTGCCAGCACGCAACTAGCGGGGGGTTACAATGAGCAGTTCTTC.

V gene TRBV9 combines with J gene TRBJ2-2; maybe TRBD1 (5 bases). Germline loops: CDR1 SGDLS, CDR2 YYNGEE. CDR3 length: 14 amino acids. V lost 7 bases, J lost 4 bases, and 14 bases lay in between. The DNA for the CDR3 is TGTGCCAGCGGATATAGGGGTATCACCGGGGAGCTGTTTTTT. The encoded protein is CASGYRGITGELFF.